Shown below are 9 T cell receptor beta chains from a single sample sequenced in a study of T-cell reconstitution after alpha-beta-depleted transplantation in children. Molecular barcoding with unique molecular identifiers was used for the TCRbeta library. TCRdb reprocessed the PCR reads with MiXCR, giving one entry per CDR3 protein. The sample records approximately 1,000,000 distinct CDR3 sequences, around 30% being singletons. The input for sequencing was PBMCs, mostly from graft donor cells, taken 360 days after TCRalphabeta/CD19-depleted stem cell transplant. These TCRs come from a boy under two years old who had a stem cell transplant for SCID, so the T cells may come from the graft donor.

This clonotype was detected a few times. This chain's CDR3 is CASSQSGTQYF. CDR3 bases: TGTGCCAGCAGCCAATCCGGGACCCAGTACTTC. The chain combines TRBV16 with TRBJ2-5; D unclear. The V end was cut by 0 bases, the J end by 7 bases, with 3 bases between. The CDR3 runs to 11 residues. Germline loops: CDR1 KGHSY, CDR2 FQNENV.

This clonotype has just a few counts. J is TRBJ1-1 and V is TRBV5-1; D unresolved. CDR1 and CDR2 (germline): SGHRS, YFSETQ. Trimming stripped 0 bases from V and 0 bases from J, with 12 bases between. The CDR3 loop spans 16 amino acids. The CDR3 DNA sequence: TGCGCCAGCAGCTTGGATGGACGGACGATGAACACTGAAGCTTTCTTT. Residues: CASSLDGRTMNTEAFF.

At least ten counts were recorded for this clonotype. Here the CDR3 reads CASSQDLAYEQYF. The CDR3 coding sequence is TGCGCCAGCAGCCAAGATTTGGCTTACGAGCAGTACTTC. The chain uses TRBV4-1 and TRBJ2-7; D not resolved. Per the germline V gene, CDR1 is MGHRA and CDR2 is YSYEKL. The CDR3 is made up of 13 amino acids. Between the trimmed V and J ends, which lost 0 bases and 4 bases, there was a span of 7 bases.

This clonotype has more than one count but fewer than ten. V is TRBV5-1 and J is TRBJ2-3, with TRBD2 matching 10 bases. Germline assignment: CDR1 SGHRS and CDR2 YFSETQ. J gave up 4 bases and V 0 bases, and 5 bases lay outside the gene matches. The length of the CDR3 is 16 residues. The DNA of the CDR3 is TGCGCCAGCAGCTTGGTGGTGGGACTAGCGTCAGATACGCAGTATTTT. The encoded protein is CASSLVVGLASDTQYF.

This clonotype was counted only a few times. The chain joins TRBV7-2 to TRBJ1-1; D possibly corresponds to TRBD1 (6 bases). The CDR3 totals 14 residues. Trimming pared 4 bases from V and 4 bases from J, leaving 13 bases between. Germline CDR1 reads SGHTA; CDR2 reads FQGNSA. CDR3 sequence (DNA): TGTGCCAGCAGCTCGGGAGGACAGCCCACTGAAGCTTTCTTT. This codes for CASSSGGQPTEAFF.

This rearrangement joins TRBV7-8 to TRBJ2-7; 9 nucleotides line up with TRBD1. V lost 1 base to trimming and J lost 3 bases; unmatched junction nucleotides: 4. The CDR3 consists of 15 residues. Germline CDR1 is SGHVS and CDR2 is FQNEAQ. The CDR3 region is CASSLVPGQGYEQYF. The CDR3 DNA reads as TGTGCCAGCAGCTTAGTACCGGGACAGGGCTACGAGCAGTACTTC.

This chain uses TRBV2 with TRBJ2-1; tentatively, D is TRBD2 (6 bases). CDR3 size: 15 residues. Trimming took 3 bases from V and 5 from J, leaving 14 bases between them. Germline CDR1 and CDR2: SNHLY and FYNNEI. DNA for the CDR3: TGTGCCAGCAGTGACCCGGGACTCCCCAACAATGAGCAGTTCTTC. As protein: CASSDPGLPNNEQFF.

This clonotype was seen many times. The V gene is TRBV4-2, the J gene TRBJ2-3; 10 bases fit TRBD2. Germline-derived CDR1 and CDR2 are LGHNA and YNFKEQ. This CDR3 is 16 amino acids long. Trimming took 0 bases from V and 4 from J; bases not matched to a gene: 4. The CDR3: CASSQDGTSEPDTQYF. For the CDR3, the DNA is TGTGCCAGCAGCCAAGATGGGACTAGCGAGCCAGATACGCAGTATTTT.

This clonotype was detected many times. The J gene is TRBJ2-1, the V gene TRBV7-9; D unclear. Trimming cost V 5 bases and J 2 bases, with 19 bases left between them. This CDR3 region has 17 residues. The germline gives CDR1 SEHNR, CDR2 FQNEAQ (reference sequence). The CDR3 loop is CASSINSARAAYNEQFF. The CDR3 DNA reads TGTGCCAGCAGCATAAACTCAGCTAGGGCCGCCTACAATGAGCAGTTCTTC.